The T cell receptor beta chain described here comes from a study of control samples from healthy donors and cancer patients. Germline-derived CDR1 and CDR2 are MNHEY and SVGAGI. The V end was cut by 6 bases, the J end by 7 bases, with 15 bases between. This CDR3 comprises 13 residues. Sequenced by immunoSEQ multiplex PCR; TCRdb stores in-frame clones only, minus some. This table has roughly 150,000 clones, 90% to 95% appearing once. This TCR was recovered from a man between 18 and 29 years old in good health. Material: blood. The chain recombines TRBV6-5 with TRBJ1-1, with D unclear. CDR3 residues: CASRSSPGFEAFF. The CDR3 DNA is TGTGCCAGCAGGAGCTCTCCCGGGTTTGAAGCTTTCTTT.